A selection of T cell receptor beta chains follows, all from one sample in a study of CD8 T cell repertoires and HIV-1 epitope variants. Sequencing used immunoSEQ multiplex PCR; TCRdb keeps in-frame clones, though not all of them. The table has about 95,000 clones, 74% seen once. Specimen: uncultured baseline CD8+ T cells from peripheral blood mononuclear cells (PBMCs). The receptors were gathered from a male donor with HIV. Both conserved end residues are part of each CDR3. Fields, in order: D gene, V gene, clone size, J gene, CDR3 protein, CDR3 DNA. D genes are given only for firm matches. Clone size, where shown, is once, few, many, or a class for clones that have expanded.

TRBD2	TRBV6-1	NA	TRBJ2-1	CASSEPHPRAGVNNEQFF	TGTGCCAGCAGTGAACCCCACCCTAGAGCGGGAGTTAACAATGAGCAGTTCTTC
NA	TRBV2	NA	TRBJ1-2	CASSERQADGYTF	TGTGCCAGCAGTGAAAGGCAGGCTGATGGCTACACCTTC
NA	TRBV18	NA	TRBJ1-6	CASSASVGSPLHF	TGTGCCAGCTCAGCCTCGGTCGGGTCACCCCTCCACTTT
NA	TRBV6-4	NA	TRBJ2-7	CASAKGGRTTYEQYF	TGTGCCAGCGCGAAGGGGGGGCGGACGACCTACGAGCAGTACTTC
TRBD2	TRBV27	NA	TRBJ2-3	CASSAGGRNTQYF	TGTGCCAGCAGTGCGGGGGGCCGTAATACGCAGTATTTT
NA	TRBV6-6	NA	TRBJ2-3	CASSYQGPSTDTQYF	TGTGCCAGCAGTTATCAGGGGCCAAGCACAGATACGCAGTATTTT
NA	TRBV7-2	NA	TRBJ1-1	CASSLQDLLNTEAFF	TGTGCCAGCAGCCTACAGGACCTGCTGAACACTGAAGCTTTCTTT
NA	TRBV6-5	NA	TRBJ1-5	CASSYSGGEGGQPQHF	TGTGCCAGCAGTTACTCGGGGGGCGAGGGAGGACAGCCCCAGCATTTT
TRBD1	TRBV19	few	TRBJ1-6	CASSMGRGTSPLHF	TGTGCCAGTAGTATGGGCAGGGGGACTTCACCCCTCCACTTT
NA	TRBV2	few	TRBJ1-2	CASSGTVVGYTF	TGTGCCAGCAGTGGGACAGTAGTAGGCTACACCTTC
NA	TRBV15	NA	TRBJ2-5	CATSSRETQYF	TGTGCCACCAGCAGTAGGGAGACCCAGTACTTC
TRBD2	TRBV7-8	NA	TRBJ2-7	CASSPGRGSSYEQYF	TGTGCCAGCAGCCCGGGGAGGGGAAGTTCCTACGAGCAGTACTTC
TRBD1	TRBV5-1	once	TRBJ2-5	CASTLGEQGGQETQYF	TGCGCCAGCACCCTAGGGGAACAGGGGGGCCAAGAGACCCAGTACTTC
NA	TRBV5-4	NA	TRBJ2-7	CASSAQGRLSYEQYF	TGTGCCAGCAGTGCCCAGGGGAGGCTGTCCTACGAGCAGTACTTC
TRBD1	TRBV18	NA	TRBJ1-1	CASSPLDRVNTEAFF	TGTGCCAGCTCACCATTGGACAGGGTGAACACTGAAGCTTTCTTT
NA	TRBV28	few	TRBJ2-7	CASLPLGPTSYEQYF	TGTGCCAGCCTCCCCCTGGGTCCTACCTCCTACGAGCAGTACTTC
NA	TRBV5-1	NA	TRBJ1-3	CASSLNSGSGNTIYF	TGCGCCAGCAGCTTAAATAGTGGTTCTGGAAACACCATATATTTT